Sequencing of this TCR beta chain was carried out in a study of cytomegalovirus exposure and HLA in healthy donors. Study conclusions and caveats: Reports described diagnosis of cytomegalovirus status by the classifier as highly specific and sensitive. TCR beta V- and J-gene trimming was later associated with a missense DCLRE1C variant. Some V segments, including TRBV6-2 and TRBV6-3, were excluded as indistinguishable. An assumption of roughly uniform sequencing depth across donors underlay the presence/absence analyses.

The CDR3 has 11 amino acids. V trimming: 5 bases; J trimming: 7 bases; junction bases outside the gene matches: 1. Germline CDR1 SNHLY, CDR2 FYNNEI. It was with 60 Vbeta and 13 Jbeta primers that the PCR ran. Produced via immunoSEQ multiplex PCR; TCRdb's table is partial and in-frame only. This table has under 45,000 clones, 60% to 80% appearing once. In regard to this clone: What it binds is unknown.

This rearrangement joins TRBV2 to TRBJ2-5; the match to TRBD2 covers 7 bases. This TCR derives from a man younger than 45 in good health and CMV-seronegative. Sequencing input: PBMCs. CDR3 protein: CASSWGGTQYF. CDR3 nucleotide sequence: TGTGCCAGCAGTTGGGGGGGGACCCAGTACTTC. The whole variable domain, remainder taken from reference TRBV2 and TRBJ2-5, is EPEVTQTPSHQVTQMGQEVILRCVPISNHLYFYWYRQILGQKVEFLVSFYNNEISEKSEIFDDQFSVERPDGSNFTLKIRSTKLEDSAMYFCASSWGGTQYFGPGTRLLVL.